Below, 16 T cell receptor beta chains from the same sample are listed, as sequenced in a study of CD8+ T cells in alopecia areata. Extracted RNA was reverse transcribed, and the resulting cDNA served as sequencing template. The repertoire was sequenced with immunoSEQ multiplex PCR; TCRdb's copy has only in-frame clones and lacks some. The data show some 130,000 clones, roughly 64% seen once. This sample comprised CD4+ T cells sorted from blood, obtained at week 0. The receptors were sampled from a human donor with alopecia areata.

The rearrangement links TRBV25-1 to TRBJ2-2; D is unclear. CDR3 length: 11 residues. V lost 1 base and J 8 bases, leaving 2 bases between the germline ends. Germline lookup yields CDR1 MGHDK and CDR2 SYGVNS. The CDR3 bases are TGTGCCAGCAGTGAATGGGGGGAGCTGTTTTTT. Residues: CASSEWGELFF.

The chain recombines TRBV5-1 with TRBJ1-1; 8 nucleotides line up with TRBD1. This CDR3 has 14 amino acids. J was trimmed by 1 base and V by 9 bases; bases with no gene match: 8. The germline CDR1 and CDR2 sequences are SGHRS and YFSETQ. Here the CDR3 reads CATRPGTGNTEAFF. CDR3 in DNA: TGCGCCACCCGCCCCGGGACAGGGAACACTGAAGCTTTCTTT.

The chain employs TRBV6-6 and TRBJ1-4, with TRBD1 identical over 9 bases. After removal of 6 bases from V and 5 bases from J, the junction contained 4 bases not matched to a gene. The CDR3 runs to 14 residues. From germline, CDR1 is MNHNY and CDR2 SVGAGI (reference sequence). Here the CDR3 reads CASRGTGSNEKLFF. The CDR3 bases are TGTGCCAGCAGGGGGACAGGGTCAAATGAAAAACTGTTTTTT.

The chain couples TRBV27 to TRBJ1-2; 8 nucleotides align to TRBD1. CDR3 size: 13 residues. Germline V CDR1 and CDR2: MNHEY, SMNVEV (reference sequence). J gave up 8 bases and V 2 bases, and 4 bases lay outside the gene matches. As DNA, the CDR3 is TGTGCCAGCAGTTTAGGACAGGGAGGAGGCTACACCTTC. Encoded protein: CASSLGQGGGYTF.

The rearrangement joins TRBV11-2 to TRBJ2-7; D not resolved. Per the germline V gene, CDR1 is SGHAT and CDR2 is FQNNGV. Trimming shortened V by 3 bases and J by 4 bases, and 7 bases separated the two germline ends. The CDR3 contains 12 residues. The CDR3 protein is CASSFASYEQYF. The CDR3 nucleotides read TGTGCCAGCAGCTTCGCGTCTTACGAGCAGTACTTC.

This rearrangement joins TRBV4-1 to TRBJ2-5, with 7 bases identical to TRBD1. Germline CDR1 MGHRA, CDR2 YSYEKL. CDR3 length: 15 residues. V trimming: 5 bases; J trimming: 1 base; junction bases outside the gene matches: 7. The CDR3 sequence: CASSSHGTVQETQYF. In DNA form, the CDR3 reads TGCGCCAGCAGCTCCCACGGGACAGTCCAAGAGACCCAGTACTTC.

The chain links TRBV10-3 to TRBJ2-5; no clear D. V was trimmed by 2 bases and J by 2 bases, leaving 6 bases between them. Per germline, CDR1 ENHRY and CDR2 SYGVKD. The CDR3 spans 13 residues. CDR3 bases: TGTGCCATCAGTGAGCAGGCTCAAGAGACCCAGTACTTC. This translates into CAISEQAQETQYF.

The chain employs TRBV9 and TRBJ2-1, with 7 bases aligning to TRBD1. V gave up 4 bases and J gave up 7 bases; unmatched junction bases: 8. The CDR3 extends over 14 amino acids. The germline V gene encodes CDR1 SGDLS and CDR2 YYNGEE. CDR3 residues: CASSQRTGANEQFF. In DNA, the CDR3 is TGTGCCAGCAGCCAAAGGACAGGAGCTAATGAGCAGTTCTTC.

The rearrangement joins TRBV5-1 to TRBJ1-6; 8 bases line up with TRBD1. With V trimmed by 4 bases and J by 7 bases, 4 bases remained unmatched. The CDR3 has 14 residues. Germline CDR1 SGHRS, CDR2 YFSETQ. CDR3 sequence reads: CASSMGQENSPLHF. CDR3 nucleotide sequence: TGCGCCAGCAGCATGGGACAGGAAAATTCACCCCTCCACTTT.

As concerns this clone: The same CDR3 arises from other DNA sequences in this sample as well. V gene TRBV6-5 combines with J gene TRBJ1-5, with 7 bases identical to TRBD1. Germline CDR1 reads MNHEY; CDR2 reads SVGAGI. The CDR3 totals 14 residues. V lost 2 bases and J lost 7; bases outside the gene matches: 5. CDR3 in amino acids: CASSYGRGNQPQHF. CDR3 nucleotides: TGTGCCAGCAGTTACGGCAGGGGGAACCAGCCCCAGCATTTT.

This chain uses TRBV29-1 with TRBJ1-1, with D perhaps matching TRBD1 (6 bases). The CDR3 runs to 12 residues. V dropped 5 bases and J dropped 3 bases, with 10 bases sitting between them. Germline V lookup: CDR1 SQVTM, CDR2 ANQGSEA. The CDR3 nucleotides are TGCAGCGTTTCCAGGGGTGACACTGAAGCTTTCTTT. Translating gives CSVSRGDTEAFF.

The genes are TRBV5-1 and TRBJ1-6; 8 nucleotides match TRBD1. In germline, CDR1 is SGHRS, CDR2 YFSETQ. With 4 bases clipped from V and 7 bases from J, the junction kept 4 bases outside the gene matches. CDR3 length: 14 amino acids. The CDR3 region is CASSHRGDNSPLHF. CDR3 DNA sequence: TGCGCCAGCAGCCACAGGGGGGACAATTCACCCCTCCACTTT.

The rearrangement joins TRBV6-4 to TRBJ2-3; 10 bases align to TRBD2. The V segment lost 2 bases and the J segment 4 bases; nucleotides outside the gene matches: 3. The germline gives CDR1 MRHNA, CDR2 SNTAGT. This CDR3 has 15 amino acids. The CDR3 here is CASSDEAGGPDTQYF. The CDR3 DNA sequence: TGTGCCAGCAGTGACGAAGCGGGGGGGCCAGATACGCAGTATTTT.

The gene calls are TRBV4-2 and TRBJ2-1, with TRBD2 matching over 9 bases. V lost 4 bases to trimming and J lost 3 bases; unmatched junction nucleotides: 13. The CDR3 sequence is 18 residues long. Germline CDR1 and CDR2: LGHNA and YNFKEQ. CDR3 protein: CASSPQAGAGGYYNEQFF. Here the CDR3 DNA reads TGTGCCAGCAGCCCCCAAGCAGGAGCGGGGGGCTACTACAATGAGCAGTTCTTC.

The chain combines TRBV4-2 with TRBJ2-6, with D hard to call. The germline V gene encodes CDR1 LGHNA and CDR2 YNFKEQ. V lost 1 base to trimming and J lost 2 bases, with 6 bases between them. The CDR3 runs to 15 residues. The CDR3 is CASSQGQAGANVLTF. The CDR3, as DNA: TGTGCCAGCAGCCAAGGGCAGGCTGGGGCCAACGTCCTGACTTTC.

The V gene is TRBV9, the J gene TRBJ1-4; no reliable D call. This CDR3 is built from 14 residues. The germline CDR1 and CDR2 sequences are SGDLS and YYNGEE. Trimming pared 2 bases from V and 8 bases from J, leaving 13 bases between. This chain's CDR3 is CASSVGLLDEKLFF. The CDR3 region has the DNA TGTGCCAGCAGCGTTGGGCTCCTGGACGAAAAACTGTTTTTT.